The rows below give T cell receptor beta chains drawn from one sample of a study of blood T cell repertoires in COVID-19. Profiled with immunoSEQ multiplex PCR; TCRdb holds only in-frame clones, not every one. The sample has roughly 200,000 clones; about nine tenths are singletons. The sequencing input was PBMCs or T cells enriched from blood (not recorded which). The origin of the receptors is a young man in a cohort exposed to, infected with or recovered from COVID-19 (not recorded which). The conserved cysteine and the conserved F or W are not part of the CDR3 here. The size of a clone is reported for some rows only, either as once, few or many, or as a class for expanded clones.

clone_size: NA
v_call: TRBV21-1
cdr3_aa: ASSRTRRAQNEQF

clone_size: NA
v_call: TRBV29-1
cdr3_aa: SGLTFGGRGNTEAF

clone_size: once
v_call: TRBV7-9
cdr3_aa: ASSLAQGPTVMEAF

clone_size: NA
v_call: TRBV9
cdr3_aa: ASSDYSNYGYT

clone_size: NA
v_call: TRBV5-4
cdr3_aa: ASSLGIQTGELF

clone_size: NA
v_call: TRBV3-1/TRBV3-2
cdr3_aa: ASSQVGQGATGELF

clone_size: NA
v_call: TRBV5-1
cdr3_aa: ASSSDGRDEQY

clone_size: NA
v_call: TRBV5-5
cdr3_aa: ASNLPGAGELF

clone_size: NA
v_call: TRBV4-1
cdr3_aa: ASSPRRRDTDTQY

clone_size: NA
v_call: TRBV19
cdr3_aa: ASSILTPTGAGNTIY

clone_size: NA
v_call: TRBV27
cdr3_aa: ASAHPGVYTEAF

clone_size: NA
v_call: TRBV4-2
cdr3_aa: ASSETAAGVKGQPQH

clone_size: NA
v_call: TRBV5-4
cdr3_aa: ASSSLRDSSSGNTIY

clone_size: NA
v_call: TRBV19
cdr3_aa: ASKPYEGAGEETQY

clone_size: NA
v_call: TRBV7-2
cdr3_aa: ASAQTGAARGYT

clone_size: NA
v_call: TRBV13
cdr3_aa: ASSLGGLAGEAGELF

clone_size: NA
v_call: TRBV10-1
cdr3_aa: ASSAGTSAYEQY

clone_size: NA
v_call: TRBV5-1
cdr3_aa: ASSLWGPGQAQNTEAF

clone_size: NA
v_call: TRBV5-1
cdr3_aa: ASRQTDMNTEAF

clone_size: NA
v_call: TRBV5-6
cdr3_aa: ASSPGGARGHQPQH

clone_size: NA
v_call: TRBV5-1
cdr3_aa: ASRSQGISTNEKLF

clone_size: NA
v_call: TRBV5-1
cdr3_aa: ASSKGLGNEQF